Described below is a single TCR beta chain sequence and its context. The data originate from a study of blood T cell repertoires in COVID-19. Study summary: Sites in the United States, Italy and Spain provided acute and convalescent COVID-19 samples.

Generated by immunoSEQ multiplex PCR, the TCRdb table keeps only in-frame clones and is missing some. The repertoire holds about 430,000 clones, more than 70% seen once, with 1.4% in the top ten. Material: PBMCs or T cells enriched from blood (not recorded which). This receptor was identified in a woman aged 18-35 years who had been exposed to COVID-19.

CDR3 DNA: TGTGCCAGCAGCTCTTCACTCGTCGGGAGCTCCTATAATTCACCCCTCCACTTT. Translated: CASSSSLVGSSYNSPLHF. The chain is built from TRBV7-2 and TRBJ1-6; no reliable D call. V lost 4 bases to trimming and J lost 0 bases, with 16 bases between them. The germline V gene encodes CDR1 SGHTA and CDR2 FQGNSA. The CDR3 length is 18 residues. The full variable domain, in which reference TRBV7-2 and TRBJ1-6 provide the parts outside the CDR3, is GAGVSQSPSNKVTEKGKDVELRCDPISGHTALYWYRQSLGQGLEFLIYFQGNSAPDKSGLPSDRFSAERTGGSVSTLTIQRTQQEDSAVYLCASSSSLVGSSYNSPLHFGNGTRLTVT.